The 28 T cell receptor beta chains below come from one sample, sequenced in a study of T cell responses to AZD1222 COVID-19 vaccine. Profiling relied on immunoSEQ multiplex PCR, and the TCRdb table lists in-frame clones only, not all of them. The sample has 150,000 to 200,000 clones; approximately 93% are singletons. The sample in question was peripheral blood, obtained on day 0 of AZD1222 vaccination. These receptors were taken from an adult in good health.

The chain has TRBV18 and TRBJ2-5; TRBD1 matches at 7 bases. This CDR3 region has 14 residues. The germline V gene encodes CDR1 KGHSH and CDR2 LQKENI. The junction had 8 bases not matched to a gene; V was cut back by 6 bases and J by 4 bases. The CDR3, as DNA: TGTGCCAGCTCGCCAAACAGGGGACGAGAGACCCAGTACTTC. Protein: CASSPNRGRETQYF.

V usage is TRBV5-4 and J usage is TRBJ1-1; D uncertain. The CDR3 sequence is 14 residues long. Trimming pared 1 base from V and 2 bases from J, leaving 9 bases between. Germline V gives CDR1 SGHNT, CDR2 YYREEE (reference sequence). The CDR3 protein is CASSLRWVNTEAFF. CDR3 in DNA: TGTGCCAGCAGCTTGAGGTGGGTTAACACTGAAGCTTTCTTT.

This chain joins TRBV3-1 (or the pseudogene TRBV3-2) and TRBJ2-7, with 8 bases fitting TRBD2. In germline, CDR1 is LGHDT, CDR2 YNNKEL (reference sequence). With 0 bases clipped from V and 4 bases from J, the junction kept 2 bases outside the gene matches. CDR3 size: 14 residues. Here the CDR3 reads CASSQDASGYEQYF. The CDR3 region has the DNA TGTGCCAGCAGCCAAGATGCTAGCGGGTACGAGCAGTACTTC.

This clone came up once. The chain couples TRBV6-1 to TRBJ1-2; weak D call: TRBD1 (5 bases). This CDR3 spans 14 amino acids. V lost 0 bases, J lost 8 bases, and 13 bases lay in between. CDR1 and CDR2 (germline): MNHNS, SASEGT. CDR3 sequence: CASSEARQGYGYTF. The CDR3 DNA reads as TGTGCCAGCAGTGAAGCTAGGCAGGGATACGGCTACACCTTC.

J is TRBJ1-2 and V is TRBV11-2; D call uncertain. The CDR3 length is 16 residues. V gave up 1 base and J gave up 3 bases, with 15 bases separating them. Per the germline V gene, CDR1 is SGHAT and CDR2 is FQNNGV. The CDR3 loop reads CASSLGAADYDYGYTF. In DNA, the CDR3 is TGTGCCAGCAGCTTAGGGGCGGCCGACTATGACTATGGCTACACCTTC.

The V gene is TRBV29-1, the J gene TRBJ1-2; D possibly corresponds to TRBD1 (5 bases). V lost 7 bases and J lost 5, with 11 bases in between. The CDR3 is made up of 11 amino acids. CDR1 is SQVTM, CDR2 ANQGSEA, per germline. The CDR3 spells CSAWGGYGYTF. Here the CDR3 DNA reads TGCAGCGCCTGGGGGGGGTATGGCTACACCTTC. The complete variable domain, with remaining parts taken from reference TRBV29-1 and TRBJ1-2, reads SAVISQKPSRDICQRGTSLTIQCQVDSQVTMMFWYRQQPGQSLTLIATANQGSEATYESGFVIDKFPISRPNLTFSTLTVSNMSPEDSSIYLCSAWGGYGYTFGSGTRLTVV.

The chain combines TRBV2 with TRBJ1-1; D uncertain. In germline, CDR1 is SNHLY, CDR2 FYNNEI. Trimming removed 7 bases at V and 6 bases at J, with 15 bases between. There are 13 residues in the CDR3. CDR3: CASTEGLHAEAFF. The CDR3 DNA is TGTGCCAGCACCGAGGGCCTGCACGCTGAAGCTTTCTTT. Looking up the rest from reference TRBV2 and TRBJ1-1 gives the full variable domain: EPEVTQTPSHQVTQMGQEVILRCVPISNHLYFYWYRQILGQKVEFLVSFYNNEISEKSEIFDDQFSVERPDGSNFTLKIRSTKLEDSAMYFCASTEGLHAEAFFGQGTRLTVV.

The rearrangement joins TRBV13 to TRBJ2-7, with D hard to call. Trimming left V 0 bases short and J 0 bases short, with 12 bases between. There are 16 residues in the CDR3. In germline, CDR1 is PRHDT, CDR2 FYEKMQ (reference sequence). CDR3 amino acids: CASSLGPSENSYEQYF. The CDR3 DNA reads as TGTGCCAGCAGCTTAGGCCCCAGCGAGAACTCCTACGAGCAGTACTTC.

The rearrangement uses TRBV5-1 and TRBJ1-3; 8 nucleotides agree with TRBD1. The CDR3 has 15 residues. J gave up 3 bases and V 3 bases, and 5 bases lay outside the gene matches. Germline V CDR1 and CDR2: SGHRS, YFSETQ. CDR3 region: CASSSTGGGGNTIYF. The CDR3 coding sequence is TGCGCCAGCAGCTCCACAGGGGGTGGTGGAAACACCATATATTTT.

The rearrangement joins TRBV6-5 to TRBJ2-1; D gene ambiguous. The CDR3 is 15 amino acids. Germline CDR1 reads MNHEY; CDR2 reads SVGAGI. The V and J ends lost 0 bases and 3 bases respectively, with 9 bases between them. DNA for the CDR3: TGTGCCAGCAGTTACTCGTTCGGCCGCTACAATGAGCAGTTCTTC. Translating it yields CASSYSFGRYNEQFF.

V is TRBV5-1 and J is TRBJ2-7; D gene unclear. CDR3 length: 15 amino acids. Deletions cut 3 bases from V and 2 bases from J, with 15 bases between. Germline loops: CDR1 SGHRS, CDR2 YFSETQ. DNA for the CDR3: TGCGCCAGCAGCTGGATGGGGAATCCCCCCTACGAGCAGTACTTC. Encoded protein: CASSWMGNPPYEQYF.

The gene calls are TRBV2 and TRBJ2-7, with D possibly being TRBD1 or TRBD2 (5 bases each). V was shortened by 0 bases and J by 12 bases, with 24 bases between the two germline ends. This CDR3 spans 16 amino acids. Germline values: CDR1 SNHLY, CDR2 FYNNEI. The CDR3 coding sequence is TGTGCCAGCAGTGAAGCGCTTCGGCTGAGGGGACCGCCGCCGTACTTC. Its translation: CASSEALRLRGPPPYF. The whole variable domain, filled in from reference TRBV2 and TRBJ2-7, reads EPEVTQTPSHQVTQMGQEVILRCVPISNHLYFYWYRQILGQKVEFLVSFYNNEISEKSEIFDDQFSVERPDGSNFTLKIRSTKLEDSAMYFCASSEALRLRGPPPYFGPGTRLTVT.

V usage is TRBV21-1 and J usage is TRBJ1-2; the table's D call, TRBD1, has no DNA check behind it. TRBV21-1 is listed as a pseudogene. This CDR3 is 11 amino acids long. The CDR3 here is CASSGTGGYTF. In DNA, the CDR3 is TGTGCCAGCAGCGGGACAGGGGGCTACACCTTC.

The CDR3 coding sequence is TGTGCCAGCCGGACAGTGAGCTCTGGAAACACCATATATTTT. Protein: CASRTVSSGNTIYF. The chain joins TRBV6-5 to TRBJ1-3; TRBD1 is a possible D gene (6 bases). This CDR3 comprises 14 residues. Germline CDR1 is MNHEY and CDR2 is SVGAGI. V gave up 8 bases and J gave up 0 bases, with 11 bases separating them.

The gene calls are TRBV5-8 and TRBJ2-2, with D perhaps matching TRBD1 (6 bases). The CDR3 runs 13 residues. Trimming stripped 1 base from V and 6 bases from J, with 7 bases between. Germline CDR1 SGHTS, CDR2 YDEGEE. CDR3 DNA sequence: TGTGCCAGCAGCTTGACAGGGCCCGGGGAGCTGTTTTTT. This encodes CASSLTGPGELFF.

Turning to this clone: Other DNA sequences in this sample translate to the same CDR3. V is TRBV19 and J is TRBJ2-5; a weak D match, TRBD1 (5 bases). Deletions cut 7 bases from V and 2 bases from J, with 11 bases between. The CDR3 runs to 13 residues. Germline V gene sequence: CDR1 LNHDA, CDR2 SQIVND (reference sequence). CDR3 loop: CASNRGGQETQYF. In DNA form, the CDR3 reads TGTGCCAGTAATAGGGGTGGGCAAGAGACCCAGTACTTC.

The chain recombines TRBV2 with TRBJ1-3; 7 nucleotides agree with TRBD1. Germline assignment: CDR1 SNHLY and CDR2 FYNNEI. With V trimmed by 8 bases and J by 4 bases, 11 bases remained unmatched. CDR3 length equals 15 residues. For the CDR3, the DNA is TGTGCCAGCGGCGGGATGACAGGGCCCGGAAACACCATATATTTT. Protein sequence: CASGGMTGPGNTIYF. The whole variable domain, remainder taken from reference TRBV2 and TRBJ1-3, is EPEVTQTPSHQVTQMGQEVILRCVPISNHLYFYWYRQILGQKVEFLVSFYNNEISEKSEIFDDQFSVERPDGSNFTLKIRSTKLEDSAMYFCASGGMTGPGNTIYFGEGSWLTVV.

This CDR3 is CASAPGQGFGYTF. The CDR3 DNA sequence: TGTGCCAGCGCTCCGGGACAGGGGTTTGGCTACACCTTC. This chain connects TRBV2 to TRBJ1-2; 10 bases fit TRBD1. The V and J ends lost 8 bases and 7 bases, in that order; junction bases with no gene match: 7. CDR3 size: 13 residues. Germline values: CDR1 SNHLY, CDR2 FYNNEI.

In DNA, the CDR3 is TGTGCCAGCAGTGAAGCGCTTCGTAGGGTGTACTCACCCCTCCACTTT. This codes for CASSEALRRVYSPLHF. The chain recombines TRBV6-1 with TRBJ1-6; no clear D gene. Germline loops: CDR1 MNHNS, CDR2 SASEGT. V was pared by 0 bases and J by 10 bases, with 16 bases between. The CDR3 spans 16 residues.

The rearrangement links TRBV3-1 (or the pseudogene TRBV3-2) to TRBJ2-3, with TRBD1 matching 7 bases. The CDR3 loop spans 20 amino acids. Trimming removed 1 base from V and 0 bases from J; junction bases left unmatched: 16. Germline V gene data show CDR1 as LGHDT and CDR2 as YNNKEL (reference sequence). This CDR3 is CASSQVDLGTDHTSTDTQYF. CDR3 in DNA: TGTGCCAGCAGCCAAGTTGATTTAGGGACAGATCATACTAGCACAGATACGCAGTATTTT.

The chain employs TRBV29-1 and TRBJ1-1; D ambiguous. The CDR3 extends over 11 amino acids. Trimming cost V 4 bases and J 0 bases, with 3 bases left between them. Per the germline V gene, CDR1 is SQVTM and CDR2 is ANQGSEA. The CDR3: CSVGMNTEAFF. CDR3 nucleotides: TGCAGCGTTGGGATGAACACTGAAGCTTTCTTT. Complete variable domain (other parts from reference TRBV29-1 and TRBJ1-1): SAVISQKPSRDICQRGTSLTIQCQVDSQVTMMFWYRQQPGQSLTLIATANQGSEATYESGFVIDKFPISRPNLTFSTLTVSNMSPEDSSIYLCSVGMNTEAFFGQGTRLTVV.

The DNA of the CDR3 is TGTGCCAGCTCACCCCCGACAGGCAAGACAAGGTCGCCCCAGCATTTT. Translation gives CASSPPTGKTRSPQHF. The rearrangement joins TRBV18 to TRBJ1-5; D possibly corresponds to TRBD1 (6 bases). V was pared by 3 bases and J by 9 bases, with 21 bases between. This CDR3 is 16 amino acids long. The germline V gene encodes CDR1 KGHSH and CDR2 LQKENI.

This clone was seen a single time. The CDR3 DNA reads as TGCGCCAGCAGCTTGCATGGATCAGACAACTGGTCCTACGAGCAGTACTTC. This encodes CASSLHGSDNWSYEQYF. This chain uses TRBV5-1 with TRBJ2-7; D remains ambiguous. V was cut by 1 base and J by 1 base, with 18 bases left in between. The CDR3 is made up of 17 amino acids. Per the germline V gene, CDR1 is SGHRS and CDR2 is YFSETQ. The full variable domain, rest sourced from reference TRBV5-1 and TRBJ2-7, is KAGVTQTPRYLIKTRGQQVTLSCSPISGHRSVSWYQQTPGQGLQFLFEYFSETQRNKGNFPGRFSGRQFSNSRSEMNVSTLELGDSALYLCASSLHGSDNWSYEQYFGPGTRLTVT.

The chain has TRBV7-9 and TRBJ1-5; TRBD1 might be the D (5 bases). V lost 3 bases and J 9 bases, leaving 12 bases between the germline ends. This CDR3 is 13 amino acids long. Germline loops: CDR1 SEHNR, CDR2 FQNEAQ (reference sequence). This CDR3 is CASSLGPSRPQHF. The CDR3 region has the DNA TGTGCCAGCAGCTTGGGGCCTTCTCGGCCCCAGCATTTT.

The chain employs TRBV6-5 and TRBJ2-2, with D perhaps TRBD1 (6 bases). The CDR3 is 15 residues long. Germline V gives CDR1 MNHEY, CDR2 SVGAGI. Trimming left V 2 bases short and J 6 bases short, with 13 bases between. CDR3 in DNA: TGTGCCAGCAGTTACGCATACGCAGGGGCCGGGGAGCTGTTTTTT. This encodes CASSYAYAGAGELFF.

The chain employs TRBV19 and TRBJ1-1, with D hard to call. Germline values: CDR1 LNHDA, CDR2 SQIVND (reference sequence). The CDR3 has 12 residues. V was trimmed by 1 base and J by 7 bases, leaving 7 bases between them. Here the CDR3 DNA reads TGTGCCAGTAGTATAGTAGGGCGTGAAGCTTTCTTT. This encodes CASSIVGREAFF.

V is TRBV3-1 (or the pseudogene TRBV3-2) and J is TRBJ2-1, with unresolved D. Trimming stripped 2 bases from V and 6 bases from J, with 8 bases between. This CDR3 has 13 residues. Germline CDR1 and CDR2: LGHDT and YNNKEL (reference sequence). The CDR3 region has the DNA TGTGCCAGCAGCCAACCGTATAGCAATGAGCAGTTCTTC. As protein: CASSQPYSNEQFF.

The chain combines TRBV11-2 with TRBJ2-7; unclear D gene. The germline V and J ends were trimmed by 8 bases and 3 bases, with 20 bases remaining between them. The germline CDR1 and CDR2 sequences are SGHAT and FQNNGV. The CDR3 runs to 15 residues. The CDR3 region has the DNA TGTGCCAGCGGTAATCGGGCAACGTTGAACTACGAGCAGTACTTC. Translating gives CASGNRATLNYEQYF.